These 22 T cell receptor beta chains came from one sample sequenced in a study of blood T cell repertoires in COVID-19. Using immunoSEQ multiplex PCR, the repertoire was profiled, and TCRdb retains in-frame clones only, with some absent. The table shows 200,000 to 250,000 clones, with more than 75% occurring only once. Sequenced: peripheral blood. These receptors were taken from an elderly man with acute or convalescent COVID-19.

The table lists this clone with a count of one. The chain joins TRBV15 to TRBJ2-7, with a tentative D call TRBD2 (5 bases). This CDR3 contains 13 residues. Trimming removed 1 base from V and 2 bases from J, with 6 bases in between. CDR1 and CDR2 from the germline V gene are LNHNV and YYDKDF (reference sequence). DNA of the CDR3: TGTGCCACCAGCAGAGGGAGGACCTACGAGCAGTACTTC. Encoded protein: CATSRGRTYEQYF.

J is TRBJ2-1 and V is TRBV21-1; the D call in the table, TRBD2, was not verified against the DNA. TRBV21-1 is tagged as a pseudogene. CDR3 length: 18 amino acids. In DNA form, the CDR3 reads TGTGCCAGCAGCAAACGGGGCTCGGGACTAGCGGGGGGGAATGAGCAGTTCTTC. Translation gives CASSKRGSGLAGGNEQFF.

This clone was found a few times. The gene calls are TRBV6-5 and TRBJ2-1; 14 bases align to TRBD2. Per the germline V gene, CDR1 is MNHEY and CDR2 is SVGAGI. V trimming: 6 bases; J trimming: 9 bases; junction bases outside the gene matches: 1. This CDR3 has 13 amino acids. Here the CDR3 DNA reads TGTGCCAGCAGGGGACTAGCGGGAGTTGAGCAGTTCTTC. Its protein is CASRGLAGVEQFF.

As for this clone: Other DNA sequences in the sample encode the same CDR3. The rearrangement links TRBV14 to TRBJ2-7; possible D gene TRBD1, 5 bases. Germline loops: CDR1 SGHDN, CDR2 FVKESK. This CDR3 is built from 14 residues. The germline V and J ends were trimmed by 1 base and 4 bases, with 11 bases remaining between them. In DNA form, the CDR3 reads TGTGCCAGCAGCCAAGGTCAGGGTGGATACGAGCAGTACTTC. It translates to CASSQGQGGYEQYF. Full variable domain (outside the CDR3, taken from reference TRBV14 and TRBJ2-7): EAGVTQFPSHSVIEKGQTVTLRCDPISGHDNLYWYRRVMGKEIKFLLHFVKESKQDESGMPNNRFLAERTGGTYSTLKVQPAELEDSGVYFCASSQGQGGYEQYFGPGTRLTVT.

The genes are TRBV10-1 and TRBJ2-7; D perhaps matches TRBD1 (5 bases). This CDR3 is built from 13 residues. V shed 6 bases and J shed 5 bases, with 14 bases lying between them. Germline CDR1 is WNHNN and CDR2 is SYGVQD (reference sequence). In DNA form, the CDR3 reads TGCGCCAGCAGACCCAACTCAGGGAACGAGCAGTACTTC. Residues: CASRPNSGNEQYF.

The sample holds one count of this clone. This rearrangement joins TRBV6-5 to TRBJ2-7; D remains ambiguous. In germline, CDR1 is MNHEY, CDR2 SVGAGI. The CDR3 totals 14 residues. Trimming stripped 4 bases from V and 4 bases from J, with 14 bases between. The CDR3 sequence: CASSSDTFIYEQYF. CDR3 coding DNA: TGTGCCAGCAGTTCCGACACGTTCATATACGAGCAGTACTTC.

The chain recombines TRBV6-1 with TRBJ1-6; D is undetermined. The V gene's germline CDR1 is MNHNS and CDR2 SASEGT. The germline V and J ends were trimmed by 0 bases and 6 bases, with 9 bases remaining between them. The CDR3 extends over 15 amino acids. As DNA, the CDR3 is TGTGCCAGCAGTGAAGCGGGCATAGGTAATTCACCCCTCCACTTT. It translates to CASSEAGIGNSPLHF.

The chain joins TRBV19 to TRBJ1-5; TRBD1 matches at 11 bases. Per the germline V gene, CDR1 is LNHDA and CDR2 is SQIVND (reference sequence). The CDR3 length is 16 residues. With 3 bases clipped from V and 5 bases from J, the junction kept 6 bases outside the gene matches. For the CDR3, the DNA is TGTGCCAGTAGTATTCGGGACAGGGGGAGGGATCAGCCCCAGCATTTT. Translating gives CASSIRDRGRDQPQHF.

This chain joins TRBV28 and TRBJ2-3; tentative D call: TRBD1 (6 bases). The germline V and J ends were trimmed by 11 bases and 5 bases, with 11 bases remaining between them. The CDR3 is made up of 11 amino acids. CDR1 is MDHEN, CDR2 SYDVKM, per germline. CDR3 bases: TGTGCCGTCAGGGGTGGAGATACGCAGTATTTT. Translating gives CAVRGGDTQYF.

V gene TRBV19 combines with J gene TRBJ2-3; 16 bases agree with TRBD2. CDR1 and CDR2 (germline): LNHDA, SQIVND (reference sequence). The V segment lost 4 bases and the J segment 3 bases; nucleotides outside the gene matches: 16. This CDR3 contains 21 residues. The CDR3 here is CASSTPYAGTSGRAGTDTQYF. In nucleotides, the CDR3 is TGTGCCAGTAGTACCCCCTATGCGGGGACTAGCGGGAGGGCCGGGACAGATACGCAGTATTTT. Looking up the rest from reference TRBV19 and TRBJ2-3 gives the full variable domain: DGGITQSPKYLFRKEGQNVTLSCEQNLNHDAMYWYRQDPGQGLRLIYYSQIVNDFQKGDIAEGYSVSREKKESFPLTVTSAQKNPTAFYLCASSTPYAGTSGRAGTDTQYFGPGTRLTVL.

This clone came up a few times. Here the CDR3 DNA reads TGTGCCAGCCCCACAGTAGGAGGGACCTACGAGCAGTACTTC. This codes for CASPTVGGTYEQYF. The J gene is TRBJ2-7, the V gene TRBV25-1; TRBD2 might be the D (6 bases). The V end lost 8 bases, the J end lost 2 bases, and 16 bases lay between the germline ends. Germline CDR1 is MGHDK and CDR2 is SYGVNS. This CDR3 has 14 residues.

The chain joins TRBV24-1 to TRBJ1-5; 8 nucleotides agree with TRBD1. The junction had 5 bases not matched to a gene; V was cut back by 10 bases and J by 7 bases. The CDR3 consists of 12 residues. From germline, CDR1 is KGHDR and CDR2 SFDVKD. This chain's CDR3 is CATQGAGQPQHF. DNA of the CDR3: TGTGCCACGCAGGGGGCCGGCCAGCCCCAGCATTTT.

The chain carries TRBV18 and TRBJ1-2, with 9 bases identical to TRBD1. V shed 2 bases, J shed 2 bases, and the junction held 15 bases outside the gene matches. This CDR3 spans 19 amino acids. Germline assignment: CDR1 KGHSH and CDR2 LQKENI. The CDR3 here is CASSPLRPGQGPLNYGYTF. CDR3 coding DNA: TGTGCCAGCTCACCATTGAGGCCAGGACAGGGGCCCCTCAACTATGGCTACACCTTC.

As DNA, the CDR3 is TGTGCCAGTACTTTCTCTGGAAACACCATATATTTT. Protein: CASTFSGNTIYF. The J gene is TRBJ1-3, the V gene TRBV19; D unresolved. Trimming took 7 bases from V and 0 from J, leaving 4 bases between them. Looked up from germline, CDR1 is LNHDA and CDR2 is SQIVND (reference sequence). The CDR3 has 12 residues.

V and J are TRBV5-8 and TRBJ2-7; D gene unclear. Trimming pared 1 base from V and 11 bases from J, leaving 16 bases between. Germline V gene data show CDR1 as SGHTS and CDR2 as YDEGEE. There are 13 residues in the CDR3. The CDR3 DNA follows: TGTGCCAGCAGCTTGACGCAGGTTGGTGGAAAGTACTTC. It yields the protein CASSLTQVGGKYF.

CDR3 amino acids: CATSDLGIGGAATGELFF. CDR3 in DNA: TGTGCCACCAGTGATTTGGGGATCGGAGGGGCGGCCACCGGGGAGCTGTTTTTT. The gene calls are TRBV24-1 and TRBJ2-2; D is possibly TRBD2 (6 bases). The ends were cut back, 0 bases at V and 4 bases at J, with 17 bases in the middle. CDR3 length equals 18 residues. Germline assignment: CDR1 KGHDR and CDR2 SFDVKD.

The chain joins TRBV5-1 to TRBJ2-1; D perhaps matches TRBD1 (6 bases). Per germline, CDR1 SGHRS and CDR2 YFSETQ. This CDR3 is built from 15 residues. The germline V and J ends were trimmed by 0 bases and 2 bases, with 9 bases remaining between them. The CDR3 sequence is CASSLVGQTYNEQFF. Here the CDR3 DNA reads TGCGCCAGCAGCTTGGTGGGACAAACCTACAATGAGCAGTTCTTC.

The V and J genes are TRBV5-1 and TRBJ2-1; 9 nucleotides match TRBD1. The CDR3 spans 16 residues. CDR1 is SGHRS and CDR2 is YFSETQ in the germline V gene. With V trimmed by 4 bases and J by 0 bases, 5 bases remained unmatched. The CDR3 sequence: CASSTTTGGSYNEQFF. As DNA, the CDR3 is TGCGCCAGCAGCACCACGACAGGGGGCTCCTACAATGAGCAGTTCTTC.

The chain is built from TRBV6-5 and TRBJ1-3; 9 nucleotides match TRBD1. Germline trimming cut 6 bases from V and 7 bases from J; bases unmatched to any gene: 4. Germline V lookup: CDR1 MNHEY, CDR2 SVGAGI. CDR3 size: 13 residues. The CDR3 DNA is TGTGCCAGCAGGAGGACAGGGGTTAACACCATATATTTT. Protein sequence: CASRRTGVNTIYF.

This clone showed up just once. V usage is TRBV10-3 and J usage is TRBJ2-2, with D possibly matching TRBD2 (8 bases). CDR1 and CDR2 from the germline V gene are ENHRY and SYGVKD. CDR3 length equals 17 residues. Trimming removed 7 bases from V and 4 bases from J, with 22 bases in between. This CDR3 is CAITPRGRGDGTGELFF. The CDR3, as DNA: TGTGCCATCACCCCGAGGGGGCGGGGGGATGGCACCGGGGAGCTGTTTTTT.

The V gene is TRBV7-9, the J gene TRBJ1-6; no clear D gene. CDR3 length: 15 residues. From germline, CDR1 is SEHNR and CDR2 FQNEAQ (reference sequence). The V end was cut by 2 bases, the J end by 7 bases, with 12 bases between. This CDR3 reads CASSLSEPRNSPLHF. CDR3 nucleotides: TGTGCCAGCAGCTTATCCGAGCCTCGCAATTCACCCCTCCACTTT.

The chain employs TRBV5-1 and TRBJ2-6, with 8 bases fitting TRBD1. V was clipped by 4 bases and J by 3 bases; unmatched bases: 6. Germline lookup yields CDR1 SGHRS and CDR2 YFSETQ. The CDR3 is 16 residues long. CDR3 nucleotides: TGCGCCAGCAGCACACAGGGGGGCGGTGGGGCCAACGTCCTGACTTTC. This codes for CASSTQGGGGANVLTF.